These 15 T cell receptor beta chains were all obtained from the same sample, sequenced in a study of blood T cell repertoires in COVID-19. The data were produced by immunoSEQ multiplex PCR, yet TCRdb's version contains in-frame clones alone and is incomplete. The sample yields 330,000 or so clones, about 89% seen once. The sequenced sample was PBMCs or T cells enriched from blood (not recorded which). The receptors originated from a man between 40 and 49 years old in a cohort exposed to, infected with or recovered from COVID-19 (not recorded which).

A single count supports this clone. The chain recombines TRBV27 with TRBJ2-1, with unresolved D. CDR1 MNHEY and CDR2 SMNVEV come from the germline V gene (reference sequence). The V end lost 5 bases, the J end lost 4 bases, and 15 bases lay between the germline ends. There are 15 residues in the CDR3. The chain's CDR3 is CASSHPRLDYNEQFF. The CDR3 DNA reads as TGTGCCAGCAGTCACCCAAGACTGGATTACAATGAGCAGTTCTTC.

The chain recombines TRBV19 with TRBJ2-6, with D unresolved. V was shortened by 4 bases and J by 0 bases, with 7 bases between the two germline ends. Germline loops: CDR1 LNHDA, CDR2 SQIVND (reference sequence). This CDR3 region has 15 residues. This chain's CDR3 is CASSSMASGANVLTF. DNA of the CDR3: TGTGCCAGTAGTAGTATGGCCTCTGGGGCCAACGTCCTGACTTTC.

About this clone itself: This may arise from a read error, as a much more abundant clone is one base away. The gene calls are TRBV27 and TRBJ2-7; D gene uncertain. Germline values: CDR1 MNHEY, CDR2 SMNVEV (reference sequence). The V end was cut by 4 bases, the J end by 1 base, with 5 bases between. This CDR3 has 12 residues. The CDR3 DNA reads as TGTGCCAGCAGTTCCGGTTCCTACGAGCAGTACTTC. Its translation: CASSSGSYEQYF.

DNA of the CDR3: TGCGCCAGCAGCCAGTCCGGGACTAGTAGTACAGATACGCAGTATTTT. It codes for CASSQSGTSSTDTQYF. V usage is TRBV4-1 and J usage is TRBJ2-3; 8 bases align to TRBD2. After removal of 3 bases from V and 3 bases from J, the junction contained 8 bases not matched to a gene. The CDR3 sequence is 16 residues long. CDR1 MGHRA and CDR2 YSYEKL come from the germline V gene.

The chain couples TRBV5-1 to TRBJ1-5, with TRBD1 matching 7 bases. This CDR3 is 15 amino acids long. The germline V gene encodes CDR1 SGHRS and CDR2 YFSETQ. Trimming at V came to 2 bases and at J to 3 bases, leaving 5 bases not matched to a gene. CDR3 DNA: TGCGCCAGCAGCTTCACAGGGGAAGTCAATCAGCCCCAGCATTTT. Encoded protein: CASSFTGEVNQPQHF.

The V call is TRBV20-1, the J call TRBJ2-3; 9 bases are a match to TRBD1. This CDR3 is built from 15 residues. V lost 3 bases and J lost 3; bases outside the gene matches: 7. Germline V gene sequence: CDR1 DFQATT, CDR2 SNEGSKA (reference sequence). In nucleotides, the CDR3 is TGCAGTGCTAGTCCGGGACAGGGTTCAACAGATACGCAGTATTTT. It is translated as CSASPGQGSTDTQYF.

This sequence joins TRBV5-4 and TRBJ1-4; TRBD1 matches at 7 bases. Germline V CDR1 and CDR2: SGHNT, YYREEE (reference sequence). The CDR3 is 15 amino acids. The junction had 7 bases not matched to a gene; V was cut back by 3 bases and J by 5 bases. CDR3 loop: CASSSAGGTNEKLFF. The CDR3 region has the DNA TGTGCCAGCAGCTCAGCAGGGGGGACGAATGAAAAACTGTTTTTT.

This clone was counted between two and nine times. The chain joins TRBV19 to TRBJ2-1; TRBD2 is a possible D gene (5 bases). V was pared by 3 bases and J by 9 bases, with 9 bases between. The CDR3 length is 12 residues. Germline values: CDR1 LNHDA, CDR2 SQIVND (reference sequence). CDR3 in DNA: TGTGCCAGTAGTATCCTAGCTAGTGAGCAGTTCTTC. This codes for CASSILASEQFF.

V gene TRBV7-9 combines with J gene TRBJ2-6; D may be TRBD1 (6 bases). V was pared by 2 bases and J by 0 bases, with 8 bases between. The CDR3 spans 16 residues. Germline CDR1 is SEHNR and CDR2 is FQNEAQ (reference sequence). The CDR3 region has the DNA TGTGCCAGCAGCTTACAGGGGAACTCTGGGGCCAACGTCCTGACTTTC. As protein: CASSLQGNSGANVLTF. Full variable domain (missing parts from reference TRBV7-9 and TRBJ2-6): DTGVSQNPRHKITKRGQNVTFRCDPISEHNRLYWYRQTLGQGPEFLTYFQNEAQLEKSRLLSDRFSAERPKGSFSTLEIQRTEQGDSAMYLCASSLQGNSGANVLTFGAGSRLTVL.

V and J are TRBV3-1 (or the pseudogene TRBV3-2) and TRBJ2-7; 7 nucleotides line up with TRBD2. The V gene's germline CDR1 is LGHDT and CDR2 YNNKEL (reference sequence). The CDR3 runs 15 residues. V shed 4 bases, J shed 3 bases, and the junction held 9 bases outside the gene matches. DNA for the CDR3: TGTGCCAGCAGCCGAACGACTAGCAGAAACTACGAGCAGTACTTC. Amino acid sequence: CASSRTTSRNYEQYF.

The chain uses TRBV28 and TRBJ2-1, with TRBD2 identical over 8 bases. Germline V CDR1 and CDR2: MDHEN, SYDVKM. J was trimmed by 2 bases and V by 5 bases; bases with no gene match: 2. The CDR3 sequence is 14 residues long. CDR3 nucleotides: TGTGCCAGCAGTCGGGGGGGGACCTACAATGAGCAGTTCTTC. It codes for CASSRGGTYNEQFF.

V and J are TRBV6-4 and TRBJ2-1; 12 nucleotides agree with TRBD2. The CDR3 is 18 residues long. CDR1 MRHNA and CDR2 SNTAGT come from the germline V gene. V shed 3 bases and J 4 bases; nucleotides not matched to a gene: 10. CDR3 sequence reads: CASSEIGLAGIGYNEQFF. The CDR3 DNA reads as TGTGCCAGCAGTGAGATCGGACTAGCGGGAATCGGGTACAATGAGCAGTTCTTC.

The chain couples TRBV7-2 to TRBJ2-7, with D perhaps TRBD1 (6 bases). With 5 bases removed from V and 0 bases from J, the gap between germline ends came to 14 bases. Germline CDR1 SGHTA, CDR2 FQGNSA. The CDR3 runs 15 residues. The chain's CDR3 is CASSLNGQNSYEQYF. The CDR3 region has the DNA TGTGCCAGCAGCCTAAATGGACAGAACTCCTACGAGCAGTACTTC.

This clone was seen a single time. The chain recombines TRBV27 with TRBJ1-6; 9 bases map to TRBD1. The germline V gene has CDR1 MNHEY and CDR2 SMNVEV (reference sequence). After removal of 3 bases from V and 7 bases from J, the junction contained 4 bases not matched to a gene. The CDR3 covers 15 residues. The CDR3 reads CASSFGTGLNSPLHF. CDR3 sequence (DNA): TGTGCCAGCAGTTTCGGGACAGGGCTAAATTCACCCCTCCACTTT.

The chain couples TRBV3-1 (or the pseudogene TRBV3-2) to TRBJ2-7; the D is unclear. Germline CDR1 and CDR2: LGHDT and YNNKEL (reference sequence). CDR3 size: 15 residues. Deletions cut 2 bases from V and 3 bases from J, with 14 bases between. The DNA of the CDR3 is TGTGCCAGCAGCCAACAATCGGGTTTTCTCTACGAGCAGTACTTC. Its protein product is CASSQQSGFLYEQYF.